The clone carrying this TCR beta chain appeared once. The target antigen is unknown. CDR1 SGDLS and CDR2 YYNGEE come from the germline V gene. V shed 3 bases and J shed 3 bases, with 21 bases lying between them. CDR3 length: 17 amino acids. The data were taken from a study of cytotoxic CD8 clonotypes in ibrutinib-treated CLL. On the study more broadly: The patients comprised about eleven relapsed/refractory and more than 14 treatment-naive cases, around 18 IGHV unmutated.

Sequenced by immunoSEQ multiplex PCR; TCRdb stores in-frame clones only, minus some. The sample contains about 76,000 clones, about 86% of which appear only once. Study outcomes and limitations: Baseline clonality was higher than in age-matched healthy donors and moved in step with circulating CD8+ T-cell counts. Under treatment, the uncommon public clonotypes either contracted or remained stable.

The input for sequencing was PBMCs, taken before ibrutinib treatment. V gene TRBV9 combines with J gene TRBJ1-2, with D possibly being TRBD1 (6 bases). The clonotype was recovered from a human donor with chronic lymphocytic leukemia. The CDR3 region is CASSAGQFGVNYYGYTF. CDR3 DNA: TGTGCCAGCAGCGCCGGACAGTTTGGGGTAAACTACTATGGCTACACCTTC.